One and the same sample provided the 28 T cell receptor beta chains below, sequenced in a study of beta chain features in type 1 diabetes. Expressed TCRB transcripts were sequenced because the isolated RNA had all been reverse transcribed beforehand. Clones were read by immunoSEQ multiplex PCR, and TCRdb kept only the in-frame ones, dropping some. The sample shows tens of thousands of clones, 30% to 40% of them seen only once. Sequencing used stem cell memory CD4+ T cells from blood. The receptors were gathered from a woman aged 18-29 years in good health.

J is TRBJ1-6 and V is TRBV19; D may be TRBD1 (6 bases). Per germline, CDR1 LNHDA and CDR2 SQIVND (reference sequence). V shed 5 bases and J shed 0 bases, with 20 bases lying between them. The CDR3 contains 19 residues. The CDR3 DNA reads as TGTGCCAGTAGTGGACCTTCAGGGGATTCGAGCTCCTATAATTCACCCCTCCACTTT. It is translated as CASSGPSGDSSSYNSPLHF.

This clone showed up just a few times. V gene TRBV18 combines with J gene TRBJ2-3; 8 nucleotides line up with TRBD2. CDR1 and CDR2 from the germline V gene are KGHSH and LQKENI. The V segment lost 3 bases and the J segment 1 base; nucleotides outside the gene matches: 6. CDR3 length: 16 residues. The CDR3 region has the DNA TGTGCCAGCTCACCCCTCAGCGGGGGAGGCACAGATACGCAGTATTTT. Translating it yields CASSPLSGGGTDTQYF.

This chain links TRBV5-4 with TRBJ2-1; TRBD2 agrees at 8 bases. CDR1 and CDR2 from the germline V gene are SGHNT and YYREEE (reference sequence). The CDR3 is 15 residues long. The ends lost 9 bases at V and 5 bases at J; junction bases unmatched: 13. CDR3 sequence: CAINTPGLGNNEQFF. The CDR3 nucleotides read TGTGCCATTAATACTCCGGGACTAGGAAACAATGAGCAGTTCTTC.

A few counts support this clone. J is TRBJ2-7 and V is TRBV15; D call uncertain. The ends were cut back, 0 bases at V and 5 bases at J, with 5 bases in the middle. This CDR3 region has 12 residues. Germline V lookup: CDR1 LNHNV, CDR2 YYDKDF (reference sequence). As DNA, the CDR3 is TGTGCCACCAGCAGAGACGAGCACGAGCAGTACTTC. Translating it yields CATSRDEHEQYF.

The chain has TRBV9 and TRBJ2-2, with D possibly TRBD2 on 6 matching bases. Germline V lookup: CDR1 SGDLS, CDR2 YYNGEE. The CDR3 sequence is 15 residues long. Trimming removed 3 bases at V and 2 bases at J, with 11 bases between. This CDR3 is CASSARRGNTGELFF. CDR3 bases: TGTGCCAGCAGCGCTCGGCGGGGAAACACCGGGGAGCTGTTTTTT.

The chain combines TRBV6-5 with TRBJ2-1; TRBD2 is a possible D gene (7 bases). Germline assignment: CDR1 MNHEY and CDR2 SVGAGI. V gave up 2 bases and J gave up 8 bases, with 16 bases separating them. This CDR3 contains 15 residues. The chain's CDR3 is CASSYSGGAFHEQFF. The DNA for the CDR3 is TGTGCCAGCAGTTACAGTGGGGGGGCCTTCCATGAGCAGTTCTTC.

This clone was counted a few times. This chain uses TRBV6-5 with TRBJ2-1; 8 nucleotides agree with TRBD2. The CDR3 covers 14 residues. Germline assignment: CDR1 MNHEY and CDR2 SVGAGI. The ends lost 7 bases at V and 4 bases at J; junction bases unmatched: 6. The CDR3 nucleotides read TGTGCCAGCACTCCTAGCGGGCCTTACAATGAGCAGTTCTTC. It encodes CASTPSGPYNEQFF.

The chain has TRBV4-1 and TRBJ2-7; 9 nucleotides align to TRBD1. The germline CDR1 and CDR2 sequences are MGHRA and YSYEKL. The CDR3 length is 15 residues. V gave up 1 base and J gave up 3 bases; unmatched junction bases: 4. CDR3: CASSQVGTGHYEQYF. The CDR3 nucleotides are TGCGCCAGCAGCCAAGTAGGGACAGGGCACTACGAGCAGTACTTC.

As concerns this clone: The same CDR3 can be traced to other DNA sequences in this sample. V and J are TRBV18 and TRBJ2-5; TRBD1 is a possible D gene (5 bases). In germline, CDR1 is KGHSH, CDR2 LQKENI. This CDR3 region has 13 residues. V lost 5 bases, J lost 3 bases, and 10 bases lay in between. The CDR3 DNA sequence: TGTGCCAGCTCATTACGCAGGGAAGAGACCCAGTACTTC. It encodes CASSLRREETQYF.

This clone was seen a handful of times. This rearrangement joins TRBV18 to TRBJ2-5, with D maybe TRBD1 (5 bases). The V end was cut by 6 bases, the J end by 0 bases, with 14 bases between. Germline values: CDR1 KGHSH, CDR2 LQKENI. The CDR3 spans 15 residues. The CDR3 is CASSPDSQYQETQYF. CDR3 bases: TGTGCCAGCTCCCCTGACAGCCAGTACCAAGAGACCCAGTACTTC. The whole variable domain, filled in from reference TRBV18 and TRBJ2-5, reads NAGVMQNPRHLVRRRGQEARLRCSPMKGHSHVYWYRQLPEEGLKFMVYLQKENIIDESGMPKERFSAEFPKEGPSILRIQQVVRGDSAAYFCASSPDSQYQETQYFGPGTRLLVL.

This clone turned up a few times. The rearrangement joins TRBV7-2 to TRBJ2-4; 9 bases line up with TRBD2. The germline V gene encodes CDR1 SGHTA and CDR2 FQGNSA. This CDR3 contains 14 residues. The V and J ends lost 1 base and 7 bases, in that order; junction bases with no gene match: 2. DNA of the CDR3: TGTGCCAGCAGCTTAGGGAGCGGGGGGAACATTCAGTACTTC. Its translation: CASSLGSGGNIQYF.

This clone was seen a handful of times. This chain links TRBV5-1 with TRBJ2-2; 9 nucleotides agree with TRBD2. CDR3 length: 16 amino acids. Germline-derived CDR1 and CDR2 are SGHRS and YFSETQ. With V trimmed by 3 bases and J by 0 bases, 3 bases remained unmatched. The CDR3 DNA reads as TGCGCCAGCAGCTCCCTAGCGGGGCCGAACACCGGGGAGCTGTTTTTT. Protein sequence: CASSSLAGPNTGELFF.

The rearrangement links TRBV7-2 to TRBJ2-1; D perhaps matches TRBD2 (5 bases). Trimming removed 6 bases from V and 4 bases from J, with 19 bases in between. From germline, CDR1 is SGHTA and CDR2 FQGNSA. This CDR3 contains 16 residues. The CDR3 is CASSFDGRATYNEQFF. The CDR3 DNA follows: TGTGCCAGCAGTTTCGACGGGCGGGCTACGTACAATGAGCAGTTCTTC.

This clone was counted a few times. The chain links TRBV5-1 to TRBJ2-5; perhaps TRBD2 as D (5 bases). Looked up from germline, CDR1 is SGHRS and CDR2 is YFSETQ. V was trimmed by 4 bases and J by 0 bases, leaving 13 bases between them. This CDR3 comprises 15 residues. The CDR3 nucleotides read TGCGCCAGCAGCCCACGCGGGTCCAACCAAGAGACCCAGTACTTC. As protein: CASSPRGSNQETQYF.

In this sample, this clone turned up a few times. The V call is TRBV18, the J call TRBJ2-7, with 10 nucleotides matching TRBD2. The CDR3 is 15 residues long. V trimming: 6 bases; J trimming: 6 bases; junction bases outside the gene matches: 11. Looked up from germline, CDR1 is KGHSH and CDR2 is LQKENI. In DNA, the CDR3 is TGTGCCAGCTCGCCCTTCGGGACTAGCGAGCTCGAGCAGTACTTC. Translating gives CASSPFGTSELEQYF.

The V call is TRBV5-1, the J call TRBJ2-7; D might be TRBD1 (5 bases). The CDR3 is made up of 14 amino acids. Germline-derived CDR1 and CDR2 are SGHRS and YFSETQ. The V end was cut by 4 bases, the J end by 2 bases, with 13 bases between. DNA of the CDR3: TGCGCCAGCAGCCCCAGGGTTGCAACCTACGAGCAGTACTTC. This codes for CASSPRVATYEQYF.

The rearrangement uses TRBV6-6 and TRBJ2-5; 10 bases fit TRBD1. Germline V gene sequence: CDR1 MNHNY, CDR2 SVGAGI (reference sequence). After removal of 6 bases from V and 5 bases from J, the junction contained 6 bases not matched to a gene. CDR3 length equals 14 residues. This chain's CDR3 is CASRLTGGDETQYF. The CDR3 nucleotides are TGTGCCAGCAGATTGACAGGGGGCGATGAGACCCAGTACTTC.

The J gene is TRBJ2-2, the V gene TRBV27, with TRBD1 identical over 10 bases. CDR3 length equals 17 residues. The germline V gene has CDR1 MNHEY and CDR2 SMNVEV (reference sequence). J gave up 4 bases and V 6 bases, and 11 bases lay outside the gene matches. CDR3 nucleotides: TGTGCCAGCAGGGGACAGGGGTTAGCGGTTAGCACCGGGGAGCTGTTTTTT. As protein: CASRGQGLAVSTGELFF.

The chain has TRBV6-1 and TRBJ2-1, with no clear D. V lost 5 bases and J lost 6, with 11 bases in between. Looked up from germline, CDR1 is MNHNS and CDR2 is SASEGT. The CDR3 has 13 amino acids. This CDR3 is CASSSFQVNEQFF. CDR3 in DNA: TGTGCCAGCAGTTCTTTTCAGGTCAATGAGCAGTTCTTC.

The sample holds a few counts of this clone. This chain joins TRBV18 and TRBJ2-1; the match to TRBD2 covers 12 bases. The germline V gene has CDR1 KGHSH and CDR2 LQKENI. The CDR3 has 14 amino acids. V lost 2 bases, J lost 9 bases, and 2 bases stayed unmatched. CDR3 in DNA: TGTGCCAGCTCACCAGCTAGCGGGGGGGCTGAGCAGTTCTTC. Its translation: CASSPASGGAEQFF.

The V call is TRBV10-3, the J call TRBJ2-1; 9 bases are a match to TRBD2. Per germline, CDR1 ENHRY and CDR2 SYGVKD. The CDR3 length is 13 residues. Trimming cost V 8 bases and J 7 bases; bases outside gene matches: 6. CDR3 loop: CAIGAGGRNEQFF. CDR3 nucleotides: TGTGCCATCGGGGCGGGAGGGAGGAATGAGCAGTTCTTC.

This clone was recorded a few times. The CDR3 region is CASSIDQGILGEKLFF. The CDR3 coding sequence is TGTGCCAGCAGCATCGACCAGGGGATTTTGGGTGAAAAACTGTTTTTT. The chain links TRBV7-9 to TRBJ1-4, with D perhaps matching TRBD1 (6 bases). This CDR3 region has 16 residues. Trimming stripped 5 bases from V and 7 bases from J, with 20 bases between. CDR1 is SEHNR and CDR2 is FQNEAQ in the germline V gene (reference sequence).

This chain's CDR3 is CASRQESGRYEQYF. DNA of the CDR3: TGTGCCAGCAGGCAGGAGTCAGGGCGATACGAGCAGTACTTC. The chain joins TRBV6-5 to TRBJ2-7, with a weak D call TRBD1 (5 bases). Deletions cut 6 bases from V and 4 bases from J, with 16 bases between. From germline, CDR1 is MNHEY and CDR2 SVGAGI. This CDR3 is built from 14 residues.

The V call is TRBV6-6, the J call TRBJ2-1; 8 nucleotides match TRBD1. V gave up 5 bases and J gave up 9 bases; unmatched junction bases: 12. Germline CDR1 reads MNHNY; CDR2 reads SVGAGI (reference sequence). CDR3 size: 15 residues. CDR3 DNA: TGTGCCAGCAGTCCTGGACAGGGTTACTCGCCTGAGCAGTTCTTC. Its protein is CASSPGQGYSPEQFF.

CDR3 sequence reads: CASSPISGRRYNEQFF. The CDR3 DNA sequence: TGTGCCAGCAGCCCAATTAGCGGGAGACGCTACAATGAGCAGTTCTTC. The rearrangement links TRBV7-9 to TRBJ2-1, with 9 bases lining up with TRBD2. The trim removed 5 bases at V and 3 bases at J, leaving 8 bases unmatched. The CDR3 contains 16 residues. Germline CDR1 is SEHNR and CDR2 is FQNEAQ (reference sequence).

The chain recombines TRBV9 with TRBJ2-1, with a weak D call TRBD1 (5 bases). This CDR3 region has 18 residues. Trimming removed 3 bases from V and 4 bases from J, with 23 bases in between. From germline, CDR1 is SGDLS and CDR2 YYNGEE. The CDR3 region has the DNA TGTGCCAGCAGCGCACCGACTCCAGGGTGGCCAGGGTACAATGAGCAGTTCTTC. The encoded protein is CASSAPTPGWPGYNEQFF.

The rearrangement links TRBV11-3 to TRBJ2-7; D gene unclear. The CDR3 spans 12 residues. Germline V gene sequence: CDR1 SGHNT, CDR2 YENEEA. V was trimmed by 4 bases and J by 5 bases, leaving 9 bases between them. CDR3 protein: CASSYDKDEQYF. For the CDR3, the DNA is TGTGCCAGCAGCTATGACAAAGACGAGCAGTACTTC.

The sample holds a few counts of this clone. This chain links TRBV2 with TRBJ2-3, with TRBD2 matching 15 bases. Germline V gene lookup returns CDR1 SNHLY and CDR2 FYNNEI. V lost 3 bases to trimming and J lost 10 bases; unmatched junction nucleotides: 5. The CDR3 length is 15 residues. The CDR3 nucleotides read TGTGCCAGCAGTGAGGGACTAGCGGGGGGCCGAGCGCAGTATTTT. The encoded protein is CASSEGLAGGRAQYF.